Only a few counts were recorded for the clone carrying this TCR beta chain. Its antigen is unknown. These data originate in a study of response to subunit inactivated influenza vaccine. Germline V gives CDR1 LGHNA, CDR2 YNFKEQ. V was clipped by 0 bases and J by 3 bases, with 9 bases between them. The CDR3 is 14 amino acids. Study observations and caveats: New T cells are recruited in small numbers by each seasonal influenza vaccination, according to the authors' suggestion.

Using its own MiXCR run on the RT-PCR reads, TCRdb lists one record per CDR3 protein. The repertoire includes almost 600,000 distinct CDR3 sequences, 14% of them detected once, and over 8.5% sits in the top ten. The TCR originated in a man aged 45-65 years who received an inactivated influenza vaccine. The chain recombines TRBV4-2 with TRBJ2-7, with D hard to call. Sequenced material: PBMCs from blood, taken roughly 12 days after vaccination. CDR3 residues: CASSQDTLNYEQYF. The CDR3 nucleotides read TGTGCCAGCAGCCAAGATACCCTCAACTACGAGCAGTACTTC.